The clone carrying this T cell receptor (beta chain) was counted many times. Its antigen is still unknown. CDR3 length equals 12 residues. V was pared by 4 bases and J by 6 bases, with 13 bases between. In germline, CDR1 is SQVTM, CDR2 ANQGSEA. This entry belongs to a study of T cell repertoires in cytomegalovirus infection. Study in general: Matching HLA type and CMV infection were both indicated by public TCR beta signatures.

TCRdb re-analysed the reads in MiXCR, keeping a single row per CDR3 protein. The sample consists of 150,000 to 200,000 distinct CDR3 sequences, roughly an eighth of them appearing once. Whole-study results and caveats: CMV carriers having the relevant HLA were flagged by cumulative public TCR beta family frequency.

The genes are TRBV29-1 and TRBJ2-7; D is possibly TRBD1 (6 bases). The source material was PBMCs. This sequence originates from a human donor in good health (CMV status not recorded). Some clones in this sample may be carry-over from other donors' samples. CDR3 loop: CSVGTGNSEQYF. DNA of the CDR3: TGCAGCGTTGGCACAGGGAATAGCGAGCAGTACTTC.